The clone carrying this TCR beta chain was counted many times. The data were obtained in a study of spatial heterogeneity in lung cancer. Study context: Beta-chain sequences were consistently detected more often than alpha-chain sequences.

V was clipped by 7 bases and J by 5 bases, with 21 bases between them. Germline V gene data show CDR1 as MDHEN and CDR2 as SYDVKM. The CDR3 consists of 15 residues. Time point noted: blood at routine non-recurrence follow-up after resection. Whole RNA came from tumor, nontumor lung or frozen PBMC and was sequenced without being sorted. TCRdb processed the 5' RACE reads anew with MiXCR; each CDR3 protein has one entry. The data show about 120,000 distinct CDR3 sequences, with over 9% seen just once and 16% held by the top ten. Sample: PBMCs, taken at follow-up. This clonotype was obtained from a male donor with early-stage non-small cell lung cancer. The rearrangement joins TRBV28 to TRBJ2-7; D ambiguous. The chain's CDR3 is CASKRSRGNANEQYF. In DNA form, the CDR3 reads TGTGCCAGCAAAAGGAGCCGAGGAAACGCGAACGAGCAGTACTTC.